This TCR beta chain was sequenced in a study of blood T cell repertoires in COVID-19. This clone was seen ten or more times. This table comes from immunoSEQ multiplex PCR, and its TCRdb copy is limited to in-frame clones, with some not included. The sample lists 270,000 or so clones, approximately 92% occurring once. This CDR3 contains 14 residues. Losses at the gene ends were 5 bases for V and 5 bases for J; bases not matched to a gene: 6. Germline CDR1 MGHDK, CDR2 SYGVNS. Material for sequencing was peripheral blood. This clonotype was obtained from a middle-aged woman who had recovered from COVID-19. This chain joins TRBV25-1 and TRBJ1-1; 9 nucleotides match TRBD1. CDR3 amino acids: CASSKGQGGTEAFF. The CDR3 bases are TGTGCCAGCAGTAAGGGACAGGGTGGGACTGAAGCTTTCTTT.